Listed here are 15 T cell receptor beta chains from one sample, sequenced in a study of T cell repertoires in cytomegalovirus infection. MiXCR was run by TCRdb on the reads, yielding one entry per CDR3 protein. The sample yields 120,000 to 150,000 distinct CDR3 sequences, roughly 6.5% seen once. Specimen: PBMCs. The receptors here all came from a human donor in good health (CMV status not recorded). Some clones in this sample may be carry-over from other donors' samples.

This clonotype was seen repeatedly, ten times or more. The chain recombines TRBV7-2 with TRBJ2-7; D might be TRBD1 or TRBD2, each matching 5 bases. Germline CDR1 and CDR2: SGHTA and FQGNSA. Trimming pared 5 bases from V and 0 bases from J, leaving 11 bases between. CDR3 size: 14 residues. The CDR3 loop is CASSLGRASYEQYF. The CDR3 bases are TGTGCCAGCAGCCTGGGACGGGCCTCCTACGAGCAGTACTTC.

The gene calls are TRBV7-9 and TRBJ2-3; no clear D. V was cut by 4 bases and J by 3 bases, with 14 bases left in between. CDR1 and CDR2 (germline): SEHNR, FQNEAQ (reference sequence). The CDR3 runs to 15 residues. CDR3 amino acids: CASSSDGQVTDTQYF. The CDR3 region has the DNA TGTGCCAGCAGCTCGGACGGCCAAGTTACAGATACGCAGTATTTT. The entire variable domain, with the rest obtained from reference TRBV7-9 and TRBJ2-3, is as follows: DTGVSQNPRHKITKRGQNVTFRCDPISEHNRLYWYRQTLGQGPEFLTYFQNEAQLEKSRLLSDRFSAERPKGSFSTLEIQRTEQGDSAMYLCASSSDGQVTDTQYFGPGTRLTVL.

In this sample, this clonotype turned up many times. The chain is built from TRBV7-2 and TRBJ2-6, with D perhaps TRBD1 or TRBD2 (5 bases each). Trimming stripped 0 bases from V and 0 bases from J, with 12 bases between. The CDR3 runs to 18 residues. Germline-derived CDR1 and CDR2 are SGHTA and FQGNSA. The CDR3 sequence is CASSLAWGSHSGANVLTF. The CDR3 region has the DNA TGTGCCAGCAGCTTAGCTTGGGGGTCCCACTCTGGGGCCAACGTCCTGACTTTC.

This clonotype was detected many times. This chain connects TRBV6-6 to TRBJ2-5, with a tentative D call TRBD1 (6 bases). This CDR3 has 14 amino acids. The V end lost 2 bases, the J end lost 5 bases, and 12 bases lay between the germline ends. Germline lookup yields CDR1 MNHNY and CDR2 SVGAGI (reference sequence). The CDR3 region is CASSYDTGLETQYF. In DNA, the CDR3 is TGTGCCAGCAGTTACGATACAGGGTTGGAGACCCAGTACTTC.

This clonotype was recorded a few times. The chain joins TRBV5-4 to TRBJ1-6; D ambiguous. CDR1 is SGHNT, CDR2 YYREEE, per germline (reference sequence). V lost 0 bases to trimming and J lost 0 bases, with 4 bases between them. The CDR3 is 15 amino acids. This CDR3 reads CASSLGVSYNSPLHF. The DNA of the CDR3 is TGTGCCAGCAGCTTGGGGGTCTCCTATAATTCACCCCTCCACTTT.

This clonotype was picked up many times. The rearrangement uses TRBV20-1 and TRBJ2-7; 9 bases map to TRBD1. V was pared by 6 bases and J by 0 bases, with 9 bases of the junction left unmatched. From germline, CDR1 is DFQATT and CDR2 SNEGSKA (reference sequence). This CDR3 has 15 amino acids. DNA of the CDR3: TGCAGTGCCACCGTGGGACAGGGCTTCTCCTACGAGCAGTACTTC. Translated, it gives CSATVGQGFSYEQYF.

The table lists this clonotype with many counts. J is TRBJ2-1 and V is TRBV25-1; possible D gene TRBD1, 6 bases. Germline lookup yields CDR1 MGHDK and CDR2 SYGVNS. Trimming removed 4 bases from V and 9 bases from J, with 13 bases in between. CDR3 length: 13 residues. The CDR3, as DNA: TGTGCCAGCAGTGTTACAGGGCTGGGTGAGCAGTTCTTC. This gives the protein CASSVTGLGEQFF.

This clonotype was recorded many times. The rearrangement links TRBV2 to TRBJ2-3, with unresolved D. The CDR3 is 12 amino acids. The V gene lost 7 bases and the J gene lost 4 bases, with 9 bases spanning the gap. The germline CDR1 and CDR2 sequences are SNHLY and FYNNEI. The CDR3 here is CASMIGADTQYF. DNA for the CDR3: TGTGCCAGCATGATTGGGGCAGATACGCAGTATTTT. Using reference TRBV2 and TRBJ2-3 for the parts outside the CDR3, the full variable domain is EPEVTQTPSHQVTQMGQEVILRCVPISNHLYFYWYRQILGQKVEFLVSFYNNEISEKSEIFDDQFSVERPDGSNFTLKIRSTKLEDSAMYFCASMIGADTQYFGPGTRLTVL.

In this sample, this clonotype turned up many times. This sequence joins TRBV7-2 and TRBJ2-7; 12 bases line up with TRBD2. The CDR3 covers 16 residues. V shed 0 bases and J 4 bases; nucleotides not matched to a gene: 4. Germline assignment: CDR1 SGHTA and CDR2 FQGNSA. The CDR3 sequence is CASSLARLAGGYEQYF. The CDR3 nucleotides read TGTGCCAGCAGCTTAGCGCGTCTAGCGGGGGGGTACGAGCAGTACTTC.

V usage is TRBV20-1 and J usage is TRBJ1-2; 8 bases match TRBD1. The V gene end was trimmed by 4 bases and the J gene end by 7 bases; junction bases not matched to a gene: 5. The CDR3 has 12 residues. Germline V gives CDR1 DFQATT, CDR2 SNEGSKA (reference sequence). CDR3 amino acids: CSAIQGVGGYTF. The CDR3 DNA reads TGCAGTGCTATACAGGGGGTTGGTGGCTACACCTTC.

This clonotype was picked up many times. The chain employs TRBV7-3 and TRBJ1-6; a weak D match, TRBD1 (5 bases). Germline values: CDR1 SGHTA, CDR2 FQGTGA. The V gene lost 6 bases and the J gene lost 10 bases, with 13 bases spanning the gap. This CDR3 region has 13 residues. CDR3 in DNA: TGTGCCAGCAGAGAGCAGGGTGGATCACCCCTCCACTTT. Encoded protein: CASREQGGSPLHF.

This clonotype was counted at least ten times. J is TRBJ1-1 and V is TRBV7-2, with TRBD1 identical over 8 bases. Unmatched junction bases numbered 5, after V lost 2 bases and J lost 3 bases. This CDR3 is 15 amino acids long. Germline CDR1 SGHTA, CDR2 FQGNSA. The CDR3 sequence: CASSLQGARDTEAFF. CDR3 nucleotide sequence: TGTGCCAGCAGCTTACAGGGGGCGCGTGACACTGAAGCTTTCTTT.

This clonotype was recorded at least ten times. The chain joins TRBV19 to TRBJ2-1, with 10 bases aligning to TRBD2. V lost 1 base, J lost 8 bases, and 17 bases stayed unmatched. There are 19 residues in the CDR3. Germline V gene data show CDR1 as LNHDA and CDR2 as SQIVND (reference sequence). CDR3: CASSIAGLAGVPSTDEQFF. In DNA form, the CDR3 reads TGTGCCAGTAGTATAGCGGGGCTAGCGGGGGTCCCATCTACGGATGAGCAGTTCTTC.

This clonotype came up many times. The genes are TRBV6-2 or TRBV6-3 and TRBJ2-5; D remains ambiguous. V dropped 2 bases and J dropped 0 bases, with 10 bases sitting between them. The CDR3 runs 15 residues. The germline gives CDR1 MNHEY, CDR2 SVGEGT. DNA of the CDR3: TGTGCCAGCAGTTACCCGACGTACAACCAAGAGACCCAGTACTTC. Its translation: CASSYPTYNQETQYF.

This chain joins TRBV5-8 and TRBJ1-5; TRBD1 agrees at 7 bases. CDR3 length: 15 amino acids. After removal of 3 bases from V and 1 base from J, the junction contained 4 bases not matched to a gene. The V gene's germline CDR1 is SGHTS and CDR2 YDEGEE. CDR3 residues: CASSSTGVSNQPQHF. CDR3 nucleotides: TGTGCCAGCAGCTCCACAGGGGTGAGCAATCAGCCCCAGCATTTT. Based on the CDR3 plus reference TRBV5-8 and TRBJ1-5, the full variable domain is EAGVTQSPTHLIKTRGQQATLRCSPISGHTSVYWYQQALGLGLQFLLWYDEGEERNRGNFPPRFSGRQFPNYSSELNVNALELEDSALYLCASSSTGVSNQPQHFGDGTRLSIL.